This T cell receptor beta chain was obtained from a study of PD-1 blockade in classical Hodgkin lymphoma. The method was immunoSEQ multiplex PCR; TCRdb's version includes in-frame clones alone and lacks a portion of them. The repertoire holds over 50,000 clones, with 87% as singletons. Time point in this sample: cycle 4 day 1 (C4D1), after less than seven weeks of nivolumab. Exposure to brentuximab vedotin varied, and each patient had relapsed following autologous stem cell transplantation. Trimming cost V 5 bases and J 12 bases, with 19 bases left between them. This CDR3 has 12 residues. Germline V CDR1 and CDR2: SQVTM, ANQGSEA.

The sequences come from peripheral blood mononuclear cells (PBMCs), collected before the fourth cycle of nivolumab. The rearrangement links TRBV29-1 to TRBJ1-2; D remains unclear. The origin of this receptor is a human donor with classical Hodgkin lymphoma. The CDR3 protein is CSVPPGSGPHTF. The CDR3, as DNA: TGCAGCGTTCCTCCCGGTTCAGGTCCCCACACCTTC.